The entry below gives a single T cell receptor beta chain sequence along with its context. The data belong to a study of control samples from healthy donors and cancer patients. The V and J ends lost 0 bases and 5 bases respectively, with 8 bases between them. CDR3 length equals 13 residues. Germline CDR1 and CDR2: LNHNV and YYDKDF (reference sequence). Clones were read by immunoSEQ multiplex PCR, and TCRdb kept only the in-frame ones, dropping some. This sample has over 100,000 clones, with about 87% found just once. The specimen was blood. This chain joins TRBV15 and TRBJ2-7; D is perhaps TRBD1 (5 bases). The receptor was derived from a man aged 35-49 years in good health. CDR3 residues: CATSRDFRDEQYF. The CDR3 DNA is TGTGCCACCAGCAGAGATTTCAGGGACGAGCAGTACTTC.